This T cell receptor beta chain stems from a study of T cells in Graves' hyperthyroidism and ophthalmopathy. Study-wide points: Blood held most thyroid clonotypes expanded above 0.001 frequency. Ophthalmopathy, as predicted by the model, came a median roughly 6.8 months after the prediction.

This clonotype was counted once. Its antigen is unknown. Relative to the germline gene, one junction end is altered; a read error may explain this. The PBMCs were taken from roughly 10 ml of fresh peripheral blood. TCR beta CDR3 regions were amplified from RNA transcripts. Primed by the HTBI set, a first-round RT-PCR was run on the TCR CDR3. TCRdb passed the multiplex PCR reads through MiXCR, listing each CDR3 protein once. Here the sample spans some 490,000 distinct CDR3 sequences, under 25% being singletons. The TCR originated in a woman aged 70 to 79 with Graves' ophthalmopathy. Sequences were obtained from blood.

The CDR3 loop is CVSSPSGNGYNEQFF. For the CDR3, the DNA is TGCGTCAGCAGCCCTAGCGGGAACGGGTACAATGAGCAGTTCTTC. The chain uses TRBV5-1 and TRBJ2-1, with 9 positions matching TRBD2. This CDR3 has 15 amino acids. CDR1 is SGHRS, CDR2 YFSETQ, per germline.